The 10 T cell receptor beta chains in this list originate from one sample, sequenced in a study of cytomegalovirus exposure and HLA in healthy donors. PCR used 60 Vbeta primers and 13 Jbeta primers. TCRdb's table, derived via immunoSEQ multiplex PCR, lists solely in-frame clones and lacks some. The sample records approximately 150,000 clones, roughly 83% being singletons. Input material: PBMCs. The receptor source for this set is a human donor in good health.

This clone was seen a handful of times. This sequence joins TRBV2 and TRBJ2-6, with no clear D. Germline CDR1 SNHLY, CDR2 FYNNEI. V was pared by 10 bases and J by 0 bases, with 16 bases between. The CDR3 contains 16 residues. CDR3 sequence: CAIRTTSSSGANVLTF. Written as DNA, the CDR3 is TGTGCCATCAGAACTACCTCCAGCTCTGGGGCCAACGTCCTGACTTTC. Drawing the rest from reference TRBV2 and TRBJ2-6, the complete variable domain is EPEVTQTPSHQVTQMGQEVILRCVPISNHLYFYWYRQILGQKVEFLVSFYNNEISEKSEIFDDQFSVERPDGSNFTLKIRSTKLEDSAMYFCAIRTTSSSGANVLTFGAGSRLTVL.

J is TRBJ1-5 and V is TRBV6-1; D not certain. CDR3 size: 12 residues. Trimming pared 2 bases from V and 7 bases from J, leaving 6 bases between. CDR1 MNHNS and CDR2 SASEGT come from the germline V gene. The chain's CDR3 is CASSEYGQPQHF. CDR3 sequence (DNA): TGTGCCAGCAGTGAATACGGGCAGCCCCAGCATTTT.

The chain recombines TRBV6-5 with TRBJ1-5; D gene unclear. This CDR3 region has 14 residues. The germline CDR1 and CDR2 sequences are MNHEY and SVGAGI. Trimming took off 6 bases at V and 7 bases at J, with 16 bases between the two ends. As DNA, the CDR3 is TGTGCCAGCAGGCTCCTCTCGGGAGACCAGCCCCAGCATTTT. As protein: CASRLLSGDQPQHF.

The chain has TRBV29-1 and TRBJ1-1; 8 bases map to TRBD1. The trim removed 7 bases at V and 1 base at J, leaving 2 bases unmatched. CDR1 is SQVTM and CDR2 is ANQGSEA in the germline V gene. The CDR3 runs 12 residues. The DNA for the CDR3 is TGCAGCGCCGGACAGGGGAACACTGAAGCTTTCTTT. This codes for CSAGQGNTEAFF.

This clone has a single count. The chain employs TRBV5-4 and TRBJ2-5; TRBD2 agrees at 9 bases. This CDR3 comprises 14 residues. V gave up 2 bases and J gave up 5 bases; unmatched junction bases: 4. Germline CDR1 and CDR2: SGHNT and YYREEE (reference sequence). The CDR3 reads CASSFAGLAETQYF. For the CDR3, the DNA is TGTGCCAGCAGCTTCGCCGGACTAGCGGAGACCCAGTACTTC.

This chain joins TRBV6-6 and TRBJ2-1, with TRBD2 matching 9 bases. V was pared by 10 bases and J by 4 bases, with 5 bases of the junction left unmatched. Germline V lookup: CDR1 MNHNY, CDR2 SVGAGI (reference sequence). The CDR3 is made up of 13 amino acids. The CDR3, as DNA: TGTGCCACTGGGCGGGGGGGTTACAATGAGCAGTTCTTC. Protein: CATGRGGYNEQFF.

The chain employs TRBV7-2 and TRBJ2-5; D is possibly TRBD2 (6 bases). The CDR3 loop spans 15 amino acids. Trimming left V 3 bases short and J 4 bases short, with 15 bases between. Per the germline V gene, CDR1 is SGHTA and CDR2 is FQGNSA. The CDR3 DNA sequence: TGTGCCAGCAGCTTGAATAGCGGTTGGGGAGAGACCCAGTACTTC. The encoded protein is CASSLNSGWGETQYF.

The V call is TRBV7-2, the J call TRBJ1-1, with TRBD1 matching over 11 bases. Germline-derived CDR1 and CDR2 are SGHTA and FQGNSA. The CDR3 consists of 16 residues. With 4 bases clipped from V and 5 bases from J, the junction kept 9 bases outside the gene matches. Here the CDR3 DNA reads TGTGCCAGCAGCTCCCGCCGGGACAGGGGGTTTACTGAAGCTTTCTTT. The encoded protein is CASSSRRDRGFTEAFF.

The table lists this clone with a count of one. The chain has TRBV5-1 and TRBJ1-2; 12 bases are a match to TRBD1. Germline CDR1 SGHRS, CDR2 YFSETQ. V shed 3 bases, J shed 7 bases, and the junction held 4 bases outside the gene matches. The CDR3 is 14 amino acids. As DNA, the CDR3 is TGCGCCAGCAGCTCGGGACAGGGGGCGAGTGGCTACACCTTC. Its protein product is CASSSGQGASGYTF.

The rearrangement links TRBV28 to TRBJ1-4, with 7 bases matching TRBD1. V shed 8 bases, J shed 5 bases, and the junction held 5 bases outside the gene matches. The CDR3 spans 13 residues. Germline-derived CDR1 and CDR2 are MDHEN and SYDVKM. This chain's CDR3 is CASRDSLNEKLFF. CDR3 nucleotide sequence: TGTGCCAGCCGGGACAGCTTGAATGAAAAACTGTTTTTT.